The sequence of this T cell receptor (beta chain) was determined in a study of tumor-infiltrating lymphocytes in primary liver carcinoma. This CDR3 has 14 residues. From germline, CDR1 is SQVTM and CDR2 ANQGSEA. DNA and RNA were both co-extracted from approximately 22-30 mg of bulk tissue that had not been sorted. Notes on this clonotype: Relative to the germline gene, one junction end is altered; a read error may explain this.

Reverse transcription of roughly 0.45 ug total RNA with a constant-region primer produced TCR beta cDNA. Amplification in three nested multiplex PCR rounds with slightly modified ARM-PCR gave rise to TCR beta libraries. TRBV1-TRBV30 forward primers and a C-beta reverse primer were used in the first two PCR rounds, which each ran for about 11 cycles. TCRdb re-analysed the multiplex PCR reads in MiXCR, keeping a single row per CDR3 protein. Of tens of thousands of distinct CDR3 sequences listed, approximately 71% are singletons. This clonotype originated in a man aged 40-49 years with primary liver carcinoma and hepatitis B virus infection. The chain links TRBV29-1 to TRBJ2-3; either TRBD1 or TRBD2 may fit D (5 bases each). Sequenced: tumor-adjacent normal liver tissue. Here the CDR3 DNA reads TGCAGCGCCCCCGGGGCCCTCCTCACAGATACACAGTATTTT. This encodes CSAPGALLTDTQYF.